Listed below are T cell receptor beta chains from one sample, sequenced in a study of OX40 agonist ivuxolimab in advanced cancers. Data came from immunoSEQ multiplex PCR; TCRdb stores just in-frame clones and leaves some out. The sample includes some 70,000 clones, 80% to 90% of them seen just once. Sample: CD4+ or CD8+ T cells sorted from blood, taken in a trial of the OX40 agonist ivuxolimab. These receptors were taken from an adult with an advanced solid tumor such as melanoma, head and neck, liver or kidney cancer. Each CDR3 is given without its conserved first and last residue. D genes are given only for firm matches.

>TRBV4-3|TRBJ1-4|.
ASSQDRGTGVLKKLF
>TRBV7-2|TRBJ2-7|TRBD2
ASSPHRTSGYEQY
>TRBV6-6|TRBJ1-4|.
ASSYWQGANEKLF
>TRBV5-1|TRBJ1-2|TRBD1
ASRGTGSSYGYT
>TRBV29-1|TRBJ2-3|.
SVRQGTTTDTQY
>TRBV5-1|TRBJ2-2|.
ASKTSGHPNTGELF
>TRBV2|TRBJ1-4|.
ASSDRGASEKLF
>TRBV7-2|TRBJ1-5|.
ASSSSGGNQPQH
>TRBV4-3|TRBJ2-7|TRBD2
ASSQQLAGLLSYEQY
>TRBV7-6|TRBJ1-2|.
ASSLGTGYGYT
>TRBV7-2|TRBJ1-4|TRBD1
ASRRQGAIGEKLF
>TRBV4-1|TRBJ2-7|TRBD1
ASSADRVGLYEQY
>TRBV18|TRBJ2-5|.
ASSPGDVQETQY
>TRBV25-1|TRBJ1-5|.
ASSAGIGPQH